One and the same sample provided the 22 T cell receptor beta chains below, sequenced in a study of T cell clonality in common variable immunodeficiency. Clones were sequenced by immunoSEQ multiplex PCR, and TCRdb holds only the in-frame ones, with some missing. This sample carries 55,000 to 65,000 clones, none of them present only once. Sequencing used peripheral blood mononuclear cells. Receptor source: a person between 18 and 70 years old in good health.

This clone was observed many times. The read ends 3 residues early relative to the CDR3; the germline J gene fills the gap. The chain joins TRBV5-1 to TRBJ1-2; 8 bases map to TRBD1. The germline CDR1 and CDR2 sequences are SGHRS and YFSETQ. V trimming: 0 bases; J trimming: 7 bases; junction bases outside the gene matches: 5. This CDR3 contains 14 residues. CDR3 DNA, as far as it was read: TGCGCCAGCAGCTTGGGGACAGGGCAAAGTGGC. Translated: CASSLGTGQSG. The full CDR3 protein is CASSLGTGQSGYTF.

This clone was seen at least ten times. The read terminates 3 residues before the CDR3 end, so the remaining end is supplied by the germline J gene. The chain employs TRBV11-3 and TRBJ1-6, with D hard to call. This CDR3 region has 12 residues. Deletions cut 4 bases from V and 8 bases from J, with 6 bases between. Germline V gene sequence: CDR1 SGHNT, CDR2 YENEEA. The CDR3 sequence: CASSSPDSPLHF. CDR3 bases read: TGTGCCAGCAGCTCCCCCGATTCACCC. Full variable domain (missing parts from reference TRBV11-3 and TRBJ1-6): EAGVVQSPRYKIIEKKQPVAFWCNPISGHNTLYWYLQNLGQGPELLIRYENEEAVDDSQLPKDRFSAERLKGVDSTLKIQPAELGDSAVYLCASSSPDSPLHFGNGTRLTVT.

This clone was seen many times. The read is 3 residues too short to cover the CDR3 end, so that end is filled in from the germline J gene. The chain recombines TRBV28 with TRBJ1-2; 8 bases agree with TRBD1. The CDR3 runs 12 residues. Germline assignment: CDR1 MDHEN and CDR2 SYDVKM. CDR3 amino acids: CASREGQGHYTF. The CDR3 DNA, read in part, is TGTGCCAGCAGGGAAGGACAGGGTCAT.

In this sample, this clone turned up many times. Read coverage stops 3 residues before the CDR3 terminus; the germline J gene supplies the remainder. J is TRBJ2-7 and V is TRBV19; D is ambiguous. The germline gives CDR1 LNHDA, CDR2 SQIVND (reference sequence). The CDR3 is 13 residues long. Trimming left V 3 bases short and J 3 bases short, with 9 bases between. This chain's CDR3 is CASSMNKGYEQYF. The sequenced part of the CDR3 DNA is TGTGCCAGTAGTATGAACAAGGGCTACGAG.

This clone was picked up many times. The CDR3 extends 3 residues past the end of the read, so its final part is completed from the germline J gene. The chain links TRBV7-2 to TRBJ2-7; D may be TRBD1 (7 bases). V was clipped by 1 base and J by 2 bases, with 12 bases between them. This CDR3 has 15 amino acids. From germline, CDR1 is SGHTA and CDR2 FQGNSA. The CDR3 region is CASSLVGGTAYEQYF. CDR3 bases read: TGTGCCAGCAGCTTAGTAGGAGGGACAGCCTACGAG.

Turning to this clone: The observed sequence ends 3 residues before the CDR3 terminus, with the missing tail filled in from the germline J gene. The rearrangement links TRBV2 to TRBJ1-2; D might be TRBD1 (6 bases). This CDR3 region has 14 residues. Trimming took 7 bases from V and 3 from J, leaving 15 bases between them. The germline gives CDR1 SNHLY, CDR2 FYNNEI. Here the CDR3 reads CASKIQGLDYGYTF. The covered CDR3 bases are TGTGCCAGCAAAATCCAGGGGCTGGACTATGGC.

This clone was found many times. The CDR3 region is CASSITNGNEQFF. The covered CDR3 bases are TGTGCCAGTAGTATAACTAATGGCAATGAG. The rearrangement links TRBV19 to TRBJ2-1; no clear D. The read comes to an end 3 residues before the CDR3 does, leaving the germline J gene to fill in the end. V lost 2 bases, J lost 6 bases, and 8 bases lay in between. The CDR3 consists of 13 residues. Per germline, CDR1 LNHDA and CDR2 SQIVND (reference sequence).

The sample holds many counts of this clone. The read stops 3 residues short of the end of the CDR3; the missing end is completed from the germline J gene. V usage is TRBV5-1 and J usage is TRBJ2-6; TRBD1 matches at 7 bases. Germline lookup yields CDR1 SGHRS and CDR2 YFSETQ. There are 15 residues in the CDR3. The V and J ends lost 5 bases and 1 base, in that order; junction bases with no gene match: 3. The sequenced part of the CDR3 DNA is TGCGCCAGCAGACAGACAGGGTCTGGGGCCAACGTC. It translates to CASRQTGSGANV. In full, the CDR3 is CASRQTGSGANVLTF.

In this sample, this clone turned up many times. The read ends 3 residues shy of where the CDR3 ends; the end is completed using the germline J gene. The chain carries TRBV2 and TRBJ2-4; TRBD1 matches at 8 bases. The germline V gene encodes CDR1 SNHLY and CDR2 FYNNEI. The CDR3 consists of 16 residues. Trimming took 5 bases from V and 2 from J; bases not matched to a gene: 8. The CDR3 sequence is CASSNRTGLSKNIQYF. The CDR3 bases that were read are TGTGCCAGCAGTAACCGGACAGGGTTGTCCAAAAACATT. Full variable domain (missing parts from reference TRBV2 and TRBJ2-4): EPEVTQTPSHQVTQMGQEVILRCVPISNHLYFYWYRQILGQKVEFLVSFYNNEISEKSEIFDDQFSVERPDGSNFTLKIRSTKLEDSAMYFCASSNRTGLSKNIQYFGAGTRLSVL.

This clone was recorded at least ten times. The missing CDR3 end, 3 residues past where the read stops, is filled in from the germline J gene. The gene calls are TRBV20-1 and TRBJ2-1; TRBD1 aligns across 7 bases. J was trimmed by 3 bases and V by 4 bases; bases with no gene match: 15. CDR3 length: 17 amino acids. Germline CDR1 and CDR2: DFQATT and SNEGSKA (reference sequence). CDR3 bases read: TGCAGTGCTATTACGAGGGACCCCGGGACAGTCTACAATGAG. This gives the protein CSAITRDPGTVYNE. Given in full, the CDR3 is CSAITRDPGTVYNEQFF.

In this sample, this clone turned up a few times. The CDR3 end falls 3 residues outside the read, so it is completed with the germline J gene. This chain links TRBV18 with TRBJ1-5; a weak D match, TRBD1 (6 bases). The germline V gene has CDR1 KGHSH and CDR2 LQKENI. The germline V and J ends were trimmed by 3 bases and 0 bases, with 9 bases remaining between them. The CDR3 covers 15 residues. The part of the CDR3 DNA that was read is TGTGCCAGCTCACCCCCAGGGGCTAGCAATCAGCCC. Translated: CASSPPGASNQP. The full-length CDR3 reads as CASSPPGASNQPQHF.

This clone was counted ten times or more. Read sequence stops 3 residues before the CDR3 end, and the germline J gene provides the missing end. V is TRBV5-1 and J is TRBJ2-3; TRBD2 aligns across 10 bases. J was trimmed by 1 base and V by 4 bases; bases with no gene match: 3. The CDR3 runs to 15 residues. Germline CDR1 is SGHRS and CDR2 is YFSETQ. Here the CDR3 reads CASSPGLAGTDTQYF. The part of the CDR3 DNA that was read is TGCGCCAGCAGCCCTGGACTAGCGGGCACAGATACG.

This clone was seen ten or more times. The CDR3 end is not reached by the read, which stops 3 residues before it; the germline J gene fills it in. The J gene is TRBJ2-1, the V gene TRBV28; TRBD2 agrees at 10 bases. The CDR3 is made up of 18 amino acids. Trimming removed 1 base from V and 5 bases from J; junction bases left unmatched: 11. CDR1 MDHEN and CDR2 SYDVKM come from the germline V gene. The CDR3 reads CASSLYRDLAGVDNEQFF. The covered CDR3 bases are TGTGCCAGCAGTTTATACCGCGATCTAGCGGGGGTCGACAATGAG.

The sample holds many counts of this clone. With the read ending 3 residues before the CDR3 end, the germline J gene is used to fill in that end. The chain links TRBV5-4 to TRBJ2-1, with a tentative D call TRBD2 (5 bases). The CDR3 sequence is 16 residues long. V was pared by 5 bases and J by 1 base, with 16 bases between. Germline CDR1 reads SGHNT; CDR2 reads YYREEE (reference sequence). CDR3 amino acids: CASRNPELVSYNEQFF. The DNA read from the CDR3 is TGTGCCAGCAGAAACCCGGAACTAGTATCCTACAATGAG.

Turning to this clone: The read halts 3 residues ahead of the CDR3 end, with the missing end drawn from the germline J gene. This rearrangement joins TRBV2 to TRBJ2-7; D not certain. This CDR3 comprises 12 residues. Trimming took 7 bases from V and 3 from J, leaving 10 bases between them. Germline V CDR1 and CDR2: SNHLY, FYNNEI. The part of the CDR3 DNA that was read is TGTGCCAGCACTTACACGGGCTACGAG. Protein: CASTYTGYE. The full CDR3 reads CASTYTGYEQYF. Full variable domain (remainder filled in from reference TRBV2 and TRBJ2-7): EPEVTQTPSHQVTQMGQEVILRCVPISNHLYFYWYRQILGQKVEFLVSFYNNEISEKSEIFDDQFSVERPDGSNFTLKIRSTKLEDSAMYFCASTYTGYEQYFGPGTRLTVT.

This clone was detected a few times. The observed sequence ends 3 residues before the CDR3 terminus, with the missing tail filled in from the germline J gene. The rearrangement joins TRBV6-1 to TRBJ1-1; D is uncertain. This CDR3 comprises 12 residues. Germline values: CDR1 MNHNS, CDR2 SASEGT. CDR3 sequence reads: CASSETGRGAFF. The CDR3 DNA, read in part, is TGTGCCAGCAGTGAAACGGGGAGAGGA.

Ten or more counts support this clone. With the read ending 3 residues before the CDR3 end, the germline J gene is used to fill in that end. The chain links TRBV7-3 to TRBJ2-7; 7 bases align to TRBD2. The V segment lost 6 bases and the J segment 4 bases; nucleotides outside the gene matches: 12. This CDR3 has 15 amino acids. Looked up from germline, CDR1 is SGHTA and CDR2 is FQGTGA. The DNA read from the CDR3 is TGTGCCAGCAGTCTACAAGGCGGGAGTGAATACGAG. Translated: CASSLQGGSEYE. The entire CDR3 protein reads CASSLQGGSEYEQYF.

This clone was seen more than once but under ten times. The read stops 3 residues short of the end of the CDR3; the missing end is completed from the germline J gene. This chain joins TRBV11-2 and TRBJ2-1; TRBD1 matches at 7 bases. The CDR3 is made up of 14 amino acids. Germline V gives CDR1 SGHAT, CDR2 FQNNGV. The junction had 9 bases not matched to a gene; V was cut back by 5 bases and J by 8 bases. The CDR3: CASSQPTGYDEQFF. The DNA read from the CDR3 is TGTGCCAGCAGCCAACCGACAGGGTACGATGAG.

This clone was counted at least ten times. With the read ending 3 residues before the CDR3 end, the germline J gene is used to fill in that end. The chain recombines TRBV5-4 with TRBJ2-1, with TRBD2 identical over 12 bases. The junction had 9 bases not matched to a gene; V was cut back by 5 bases and J by 6 bases. Germline V lookup: CDR1 SGHNT, CDR2 YYREEE (reference sequence). The CDR3 runs 16 residues. The CDR3 reads CASSFGTSGSPNEQFF. The covered CDR3 bases are TGTGCCAGCAGTTTCGGGACTAGCGGGTCCCCCAATGAG.

Remarks on this clone: The observed sequence ends 3 residues before the CDR3 terminus, with the missing tail filled in from the germline J gene. V is TRBV7-9 and J is TRBJ2-3; D is unresolved. This CDR3 is built from 13 residues. CDR1 and CDR2 (germline): SEHNR, FQNEAQ (reference sequence). Trimming left V 8 bases short and J 2 bases short, with 11 bases between. The DNA read from the CDR3 is TGTGCCAGCGAGCTGGGCAACACAGATACG. It specifies CASELGNTDT. The CDR3 in its entirety is CASELGNTDTQYF.

This clone was counted many times. The read stops 3 residues short of the end of the CDR3; the missing end is completed from the germline J gene. This chain uses TRBV28 with TRBJ2-7, with 9 bases fitting TRBD2. The CDR3 consists of 14 residues. Germline trimming cut 5 bases from V and 4 bases from J; bases unmatched to any gene: 6. The germline V gene has CDR1 MDHEN and CDR2 SYDVKM. This CDR3 is CASSLLAGIYEQYF. Partial CDR3 DNA: TGTGCCAGCAGTCTCCTAGCGGGGATTTACGAG.

This clone was found many times. The DNA ends 3 residues before the CDR3 does, and the rest of the CDR3 is filled in from the germline J gene. The V call is TRBV2, the J call TRBJ1-5; TRBD1 agrees at 11 bases. Trimming took 7 bases from V and 2 from J; bases not matched to a gene: 7. Germline CDR1 reads SNHLY; CDR2 reads FYNNEI. The CDR3 loop spans 16 amino acids. The CDR3 loop reads CASNGQGAPGNQPQHF. The part of the CDR3 DNA that was read is TGTGCCAGCAACGGACAGGGGGCGCCCGGCAATCAGCCC.